These T cell receptor beta chains were read from a single sample in a study of shared clonotypes between healthy human individuals. The data were produced by immunoSEQ multiplex PCR, yet TCRdb's version contains in-frame clones alone and is incomplete. Of some 480,000 clones listed, 70% to 80% were seen once; the top ten hold approximately 12%. Sequenced sample: PBMCs. The receptors were gathered from a woman in her thirties or forties in good health. Some clones in this sample may be carry-over from other donors' samples. The CDR3 runs from the conserved cysteine through the conserved F or W. The D gene is left open where the match is weak. Rows may omit the clone size; those that give it use once, few, many or a size class.

J,size,D,length,V,DNA,CDR3
TRBJ1-6,.,.,15,TRBV2,TGTGCCAGCAGTGATCTCGGGGTAAATAATTCACCCCTCCACTTT,CASSDLGVNNSPLHF
TRBJ1-3,.,.,14,TRBV30,TGTGCCTGGAGTGTAACCAACCCTGGAAACACCATATATTTT,CAWSVTNPGNTIYF
TRBJ1-1,medium-sized,.,13,TRBV5-1,TGCGCCAGCAGCTTGCAGGGTGCGCCTGAAGCTTTCTTT,CASSLQGAPEAFF
TRBJ1-2,once,.,14,TRBV7-9,TGTGCCAGCAGCTCTGCCGCCCATAACTATGGCTACACCTTC,CASSSAAHNYGYTF
TRBJ2-3,.,.,13,TRBV12-2,TGTGCAAGTCGCTTAGGACACACAGATACGCAGTATTTT,CASRLGHTDTQYF
TRBJ1-1,.,TRBD1,15,TRBV6-1,TGTGCCAGCAGTGAAACTCCGGGACAGGGAATTGAAGCTTTCTTT,CASSETPGQGIEAFF
TRBJ2-7,few,TRBD2,17,TRBV15,TGTGCCACCAGCAGGGGACTAGCGGAGCGGAGTTCCTACGAGCAGTACTTC,CATSRGLAERSSYEQYF
TRBJ1-5,.,.,13,TRBV7-6,TGTGCCAGCAGCTTAGCTACCAATCAGCCCCAGCATTTT,CASSLATNQPQHF
TRBJ2-7,few,.,15,TRBV6-1,TGTGCCAGCAACCTGTTCGGACAGAGCTCCTACGAGCAGTACTTC,CASNLFGQSSYEQYF
TRBJ2-1,.,.,12,TRBV29-1,TGCAGCGGGAGAAGGGGGTACAATGAGCAGTTCTTC,CSGRRGYNEQFF
TRBJ2-1,.,.,17,TRBV4-3,TGCGCCAGCAGCCAGAGACAGGCTCACAGCTCCTACAATGAGCAGTTCTTC,CASSQRQAHSSYNEQFF
TRBJ2-5,.,TRBD2,15,TRBV6-1,TGTGCCAGCAGTGAAGGGACTAGCGGCCAAGAGACCCAGTACTTC,CASSEGTSGQETQYF
TRBJ1-1,.,.,13,TRBV7-9,TGTGCCAGCAGCTTACAGGGGAACACTGAAGCTTTCTTT,CASSLQGNTEAFF
TRBJ2-1,.,.,15,TRBV7-3,TGTGCCAGCAGCTTACAGGGAGCCCCGCAGGGAAGTCAGTTCTTC,CASSLQGAPQGSQFF
TRBJ2-7,.,.,12,TRBV7-9,TGTGCCAGCAGCCTAACAGGGAGAGAGCAGTACTTC,CASSLTGREQYF
TRBJ2-7,.,.,13,TRBV7-7,TGTGCCAGCAGCCTAGATAGGGGTGACGAGCAGTACTTC,CASSLDRGDEQYF
TRBJ2-6,many,.,13,TRBV2,TGTGCCAGCGCGTCTTTTGGGGCCAACGTCCTGACTTTC,CASASFGANVLTF
TRBJ2-7,.,TRBD2,14,TRBV19,TGTGCCAGTAGTATAGCGGGAGGTACCTACGAGCAGTACTTC,CASSIAGGTYEQYF
TRBJ1-5,.,.,13,TRBV7-8,TGTGCCAGCAGCTTAGCGTCGGGGCAGCCCCAGCATTTT,CASSLASGQPQHF
TRBJ2-7,.,TRBD2,14,TRBV28,TGTGCCACCGGGACTAGCGGGAGGTTTTACGAGCAGTACTTC,CATGTSGRFYEQYF
TRBJ2-1,.,.,13,TRBV5-1,TGCGCCAGTTCGGTACTGGATAGCAATGAGCAGTTCTTC,CASSVLDSNEQFF
TRBJ2-3,many,TRBD2,15,TRBV6-5,TGTGCCAGCAGACATAGCGGGAGGTCCCCAGATACGCAGTATTTT,CASRHSGRSPDTQYF
TRBJ1-4,.,TRBD1,15,TRBV6-6,TGTGCCAGCAGTTACTCGACAGGGGGAGTGGAAAAACTGTTTTTT,CASSYSTGGVEKLFF
TRBJ2-5,.,TRBD2,14,TRBV15,TGTGCCACCAGCAACCCAGCGGGAGAAGAGACCCAGTACTTC,CATSNPAGEETQYF
TRBJ1-2,.,.,14,TRBV7-2,TGTGCCAGCAGCTTTAGGGCAGGCACCTATGGCTACACCTTC,CASSFRAGTYGYTF
TRBJ2-7,.,.,14,TRBV5-6,TGTGCCAGCAGCTTGGTTAGGGCGTTGGACGAGCAGTACTTC,CASSLVRALDEQYF
TRBJ2-7,.,TRBD2,16,TRBV5-6,TGTGCCAGCAGCTATTCCCTGCTAGCGGGAGGGGGCGAGCAGTACTTC,CASSYSLLAGGGEQYF
TRBJ2-3,.,TRBD2,15,TRBV27,TGTGCCAGCGCTCCTAGCGGTTCTTACACAGATACGCAGTATTTT,CASAPSGSYTDTQYF
TRBJ2-1,.,.,15,TRBV6-5,TGTGCCAGCAGTTACCGAAGTTTCCCCTACAATGAGCAGTTCTTC,CASSYRSFPYNEQFF
TRBJ2-7,.,.,13,TRBV6-4,TGTGCCAGCAACCAGACAGGGAGGTACGAGCAGTACTTC,CASNQTGRYEQYF
TRBJ2-6,.,TRBD1,18,TRBV15,TGTGCCACCAGCCCGCGGGACAGGGGGCTCTCCGGGGCCAACGTCCTGACTTTC,CATSPRDRGLSGANVLTF
TRBJ1-4,few,.,15,TRBV4-1,TGCGCCAGCAGCCAAGTAGGTCCCTCGGACGAAAAACTGTTTTTT,CASSQVGPSDEKLFF
TRBJ2-7,.,TRBD2,16,TRBV11-2,TGTGCCAGCAGCTTTTCCCCTAGCGGGAGGATCTACGAGCAGTACTTC,CASSFSPSGRIYEQYF
TRBJ2-1,few,.,15,TRBV5-1,TGCGCCAGCAGCTTGGTGGGCGTCGAGAATAATGAGCAGTTCTTC,CASSLVGVENNEQFF
TRBJ2-2,.,TRBD1,15,TRBV18,TGTGCCAGCTCACTGCCGGGACAGAGGGCCGGGGAGCTGTTTTTT,CASSLPGQRAGELFF
TRBJ2-2,many,.,14,TRBV9,TGTGCCAGCAGCGTAGGGATTTACACCGGGGAGCTGTTTTTT,CASSVGIYTGELFF